Below, 29 T cell receptor beta chains from the same sample are listed, as sequenced in a study of blood T cells in healthy people across ages. Primers used in a second PCR of roughly 7 to 12 cycles were a sample-barcoded 5' primer and a J-beta primer mix. One entry per CDR3 protein, called by TCRdb with MiXCR from the 5' RACE reads. This sample has about a million distinct CDR3 sequences, with 30% to 40% found just once. The sample consisted of blood. Receptor source: a man aged 18-30 years in good health.

This clonotype occurred many times. The chain couples TRBV10-3 to TRBJ2-5; 9 nucleotides match TRBD2. The germline gives CDR1 ENHRY, CDR2 SYGVKD. J lost 4 bases, V lost 6 bases, and 6 bases had no gene match. CDR3 size: 14 residues. The chain's CDR3 is CAIRSGLASETQYF. The CDR3 nucleotides are TGTGCCATCAGGTCGGGACTAGCCTCAGAGACCCAGTACTTC.

V usage is TRBV4-3 and J usage is TRBJ2-5; TRBD2 matches at 7 bases. The CDR3 consists of 15 residues. Losses at the gene ends were 0 bases for V and 4 bases for J; bases not matched to a gene: 5. Germline CDR1 reads LGHNA; CDR2 reads YSLEER. The CDR3 DNA follows: TGCGCCAGCAGCCAAGAACCCGCTAGCGGAGAGACCCAGTACTTC. Amino acid sequence: CASSQEPASGETQYF.

This rearrangement joins TRBV25-1 to TRBJ1-2; no clear D. The germline V gene has CDR1 MGHDK and CDR2 SYGVNS. Trimming removed 4 bases at V and 2 bases at J, with 11 bases between. The length of the CDR3 is 14 residues. In nucleotides, the CDR3 is TGTGCCAGCAGTGCGCCCGGACTGAACTATGGCTACACCTTC. As protein: CASSAPGLNYGYTF.

This clonotype occurred a few times. This rearrangement joins TRBV4-1 to TRBJ2-5; tentative D call: TRBD1 (6 bases). The CDR3 consists of 14 residues. Germline V gene lookup returns CDR1 MGHRA and CDR2 YSYEKL. The V and J ends lost 5 bases and 2 bases respectively, with 12 bases between them. CDR3 loop: CASSSYGQQETQYF. The CDR3 DNA sequence: TGCGCCAGCAGCTCCTATGGACAGCAAGAGACCCAGTACTTC.

The chain employs TRBV6-5 and TRBJ2-4; no clear D gene. V was shortened by 4 bases and J by 3 bases, with 10 bases between the two germline ends. The CDR3 length is 14 residues. Germline CDR1 and CDR2: MNHEY and SVGAGI. The DNA of the CDR3 is TGTGCCAGCAGTTTGCAGACCAGCAAAAACATTCAGTACTTC. This translates into CASSLQTSKNIQYF.

This rearrangement joins TRBV5-1 to TRBJ1-1; D might be TRBD1 (6 bases). The V gene lost 7 bases and the J gene lost 0 bases, with 16 bases spanning the gap. Germline V lookup: CDR1 SGHRS, CDR2 YFSETQ. This CDR3 spans 15 amino acids. In nucleotides, the CDR3 is TGCGCCAGCCGGTTGACAGGCCTTATGAACACTGAAGCTTTCTTT. It yields the protein CASRLTGLMNTEAFF.

This chain connects TRBV12-3 or TRBV12-4 to TRBJ2-1; perhaps TRBD1 as D (6 bases). There are 15 residues in the CDR3. Trimming took off 5 bases at V and 13 bases at J, with 24 bases between the two ends. The CDR3 reads CASSPTGNGGETQFF. As DNA, the CDR3 is TGTGCCAGCAGTCCAACAGGGAATGGGGGAGAGACCCAGTTCTTC.

This clonotype was observed a few times. The CDR3 loop reads CAIGPGQGSTEAFF. The CDR3 nucleotides are TGTGCCATCGGCCCGGGGCAGGGGAGTACTGAAGCTTTCTTT. The chain combines TRBV10-3 with TRBJ1-1; maybe TRBD1 (6 bases). This CDR3 is 14 amino acids long. CDR1 and CDR2 from the germline V gene are ENHRY and SYGVKD. Trimming took 8 bases from V and 5 from J, leaving 18 bases between them.

Comments on this clonotype: This may stem from a read error, because a much larger clone lies one nucleotide away. V is TRBV12-3 or TRBV12-4 and J is TRBJ2-3; D not resolved. The CDR3 covers 12 residues. In DNA form, the CDR3 reads TGTACCAGCAGTTTCCCGCTAGATACGCAGTATTTT. Translation gives CTSSFPLDTQYF.

This clonotype was found a few times. The chain links TRBV7-3 to TRBJ2-1; 10 nucleotides align to TRBD2. CDR1 SGHTA and CDR2 FQGTGA come from the germline V gene. The junction had 7 bases not matched to a gene; V was cut back by 4 bases and J by 7 bases. CDR3 length: 15 residues. This CDR3 reads CASSSSGGANNEQFF. Here the CDR3 DNA reads TGTGCCAGCAGCTCCAGCGGGGGGGCGAATAATGAGCAGTTCTTC.

With respect to this clonotype: Since a much larger clone is just one base distant, this may be a read error. The chain employs TRBV2 and TRBJ2-3; D uncertain. The CDR3 covers 12 residues. Per germline, CDR1 SNHLY and CDR2 FYNNEI. This chain's CDR3 is CAGSEGPDTQYF. The CDR3 DNA reads as TGTGCCGGCAGTGAAGGCCCAGATACGCAGTATTTT.

This clonotype was counted between two and nine times. The J gene is TRBJ1-4, the V gene TRBV10-2; 9 nucleotides align to TRBD1. Germline trimming cut 5 bases from V and 6 bases from J; bases unmatched to any gene: 1. Germline V gene lookup returns CDR1 WSHSY and CDR2 SAAADI. This CDR3 contains 13 residues. CDR3 residues: CASSWTGDEKLFF. For the CDR3, the DNA is TGCGCCAGCAGTTGGACAGGGGATGAAAAACTGTTTTTT.

The genes are TRBV4-1 and TRBJ2-3; 13 bases line up with TRBD2. The CDR3 has 17 amino acids. Germline V CDR1 and CDR2: MGHRA, YSYEKL. The V segment lost 3 bases and the J segment 3 bases; nucleotides outside the gene matches: 6. The DNA for the CDR3 is TGCGCCAGCAGCCAGAGGGGACTAGCGGGGTTGACAGATACGCAGTATTTT. Its protein product is CASSQRGLAGLTDTQYF.

This clonotype was counted between two and nine times. This may be a read error: a much more frequent sequence differs by one nucleotide. The gene calls are TRBV20-1 and TRBJ1-6; D is possibly TRBD1 (5 bases). This CDR3 region has 15 residues. Germline CDR1 and CDR2: DFQATT and SNEGSKA (reference sequence). As DNA, the CDR3 is TGCAGTGCTAGAGCCTCAGGGACCTATAATTCACCCCCCCACTTT. Amino acids: CSARASGTYNSPPHF.

This clonotype was found a few times. The gene calls are TRBV7-2 and TRBJ1-2, with TRBD1 identical over 7 bases. There are 15 residues in the CDR3. Trimming cost V 5 bases and J 4 bases; bases outside gene matches: 10. Germline V gene sequence: CDR1 SGHTA, CDR2 FQGNSA. Here the CDR3 reads CASSTLDRVGYGYTF. CDR3 DNA: TGTGCCAGCAGCACCCTTGACAGGGTGGGCTATGGCTACACCTTC. Full variable domain (missing parts from reference TRBV7-2 and TRBJ1-2): GAGVSQSPSNKVTEKGKDVELRCDPISGHTALYWYRQSLGQGLEFLIYFQGNSAPDKSGLPSDRFSAERTGGSVSTLTIQRTQQEDSAVYLCASSTLDRVGYGYTFGSGTRLTVV.

A single count supports this clonotype. The rearrangement joins TRBV5-6 to TRBJ2-5; D perhaps matches TRBD1 (7 bases). Trimming cost V 1 base and J 4 bases, with 20 bases left between them. The CDR3 contains 17 residues. Germline CDR1 SGHDT, CDR2 YYEEEE. The DNA of the CDR3 is TGTGCCAGCAGCTTGAAGACAGGGAGGAGGAGGGGAGAGACCCAGTACTTC. Translating gives CASSLKTGRRRGETQYF.

The rearrangement joins TRBV4-2 to TRBJ2-3, with 8 nucleotides matching TRBD2. V was clipped by 1 base and J by 4 bases; unmatched bases: 7. The CDR3 runs 16 residues. CDR1 is LGHNA, CDR2 YNFKEQ, per germline. The chain's CDR3 is CASSQVVRAGADTQYF. The CDR3 region has the DNA TGTGCCAGCAGCCAAGTAGTTCGAGCGGGGGCAGATACGCAGTATTTT.

This clonotype was observed a handful of times. The chain joins TRBV12-3 or TRBV12-4 to TRBJ2-3; 7 positions agree with TRBD2. The CDR3 is 13 amino acids. V dropped 5 bases and J dropped 8; count of bases not matched to a gene: 7. As DNA, the CDR3 is TGTGCCAGCAGTGACAGAGGGAGGGGTACGCAGTATTTT. This sequence encodes CASSDRGRGTQYF.

V and J are TRBV12-3 or TRBV12-4 and TRBJ2-2; D is ambiguous. This CDR3 region has 13 residues. Trimming removed 6 bases from V and 5 bases from J, with 10 bases in between. The CDR3 region is CASSSSRTGELFF. The CDR3 DNA is TGTGCCAGCAGCAGCAGTAGGACCGGGGAGCTGTTTTTT.

Regarding this clonotype: An end of the junction differs from the germline gene, which may be a read error. V usage is TRBV12-3 or TRBV12-4 and J usage is TRBJ1-2; D is ambiguous. The CDR3 loop spans 11 amino acids. The CDR3 region is CATSLQYGYTF. The CDR3 DNA follows: TGTGCCACCAGTTTACAATATGGCTACACCTTC.

The CDR3 bases are TGCAGTGCTAGAGATGGTAACAGGGGAAATGAGCAGTACTTC. It is translated as CSARDGNRGNEQYF. The chain couples TRBV20-1 to TRBJ2-1; 7 bases agree with TRBD1. The J call could be wrong; TRBJ2-7 is a better fit for the DNA end. The CDR3 sequence is 14 residues long. Germline CDR1 and CDR2: DFQATT and SNEGSKA (reference sequence).

This clonotype was counted between two and nine times. The chain is built from TRBV5-1 and TRBJ2-3; D not resolved. The CDR3 extends over 14 amino acids. Trimming shortened V by 2 bases and J by 1 base, and 8 bases separated the two germline ends. Germline-derived CDR1 and CDR2 are SGHRS and YFSETQ. In DNA form, the CDR3 reads TGCGCCAGCAGCTTCACGGCGGGCACAGATACGCAGTATTTT. It translates to CASSFTAGTDTQYF.

This clonotype showed up many times. This chain uses TRBV7-2 with TRBJ2-3; TRBD2 might be the D (5 bases). Trimming shortened V by 0 bases and J by 3 bases, and 7 bases separated the two germline ends. CDR1 and CDR2 (germline): SGHTA, FQGNSA. The length of the CDR3 is 14 residues. CDR3 amino acids: CASSLAGVTDTQYF. In DNA form, the CDR3 reads TGTGCCAGCAGCTTAGCCGGGGTGACAGATACGCAGTATTTT.

This clonotype was counted a single time. V usage is TRBV7-2 and J usage is TRBJ2-5; D is possibly TRBD1 (5 bases). From germline, CDR1 is SGHTA and CDR2 FQGNSA. The CDR3 is 14 amino acids. V was pared by 2 bases and J by 2 bases, with 9 bases between. The DNA of the CDR3 is TGTGCCAGCAGCTTACAGACAGTACAAGAGACCCAGTACTTC. Residues: CASSLQTVQETQYF.

The chain couples TRBV6-1 to TRBJ1-5; D not certain. Germline assignment: CDR1 MNHNS and CDR2 SASEGT. With 6 bases removed from V and 0 bases from J, the gap between germline ends came to 9 bases. The CDR3 runs to 14 residues. The CDR3 sequence: CASRDGNSNQPQHF. CDR3 DNA: TGTGCCAGCAGAGACGGCAATAGCAATCAGCCCCAGCATTTT.

As regards this clonotype: Sequence at one end of the junction differs from germline and may be a read error. This chain links TRBV4-3 with TRBJ2-3; a possible D gene is TRBD2 (6 bases). Germline values: CDR1 LGHNA, CDR2 YSLEER. This CDR3 is built from 13 residues. The CDR3 is CANSQDAERAQYF. In DNA form, the CDR3 reads TGCGCCAACAGCCAAGATGCAGAGCGGGCGCAGTATTTT.

The gene calls are TRBV12-3 or TRBV12-4 and TRBJ2-2, with TRBD1 matching over 11 bases. J lost 4 bases, V lost 5 bases, and 6 bases had no gene match. This CDR3 is built from 16 residues. The CDR3 loop reads CASSPGQGAFTGELFF. The CDR3 DNA reads as TGTGCCAGCAGTCCCGGACAGGGGGCGTTCACCGGGGAGCTGTTTTTT.

The chain recombines TRBV9 with TRBJ1-1; D is undetermined. Trimming stripped 0 bases from V and 6 bases from J, with 9 bases between. The CDR3 sequence is 13 residues long. Looked up from germline, CDR1 is SGDLS and CDR2 is YYNGEE. As DNA, the CDR3 is TGTGCCAGCAGCGTAGGTGGTGGCTCTGAAGCTTTCTTT. As protein: CASSVGGGSEAFF.

This clonotype was counted only a few times. This chain links TRBV20-1 with TRBJ2-1, with D tentatively TRBD1 or TRBD2 (6 bases each). CDR1 is DFQATT and CDR2 is SNEGSKA in the germline V gene (reference sequence). The V end lost 4 bases, the J end lost 4 bases, and 14 bases lay between the germline ends. This CDR3 region has 14 residues. CDR3 residues: CSATIRGTYNEQFF. The DNA for the CDR3 is TGCAGTGCTACCATCCGGGGGACATACAATGAGCAGTTCTTC.